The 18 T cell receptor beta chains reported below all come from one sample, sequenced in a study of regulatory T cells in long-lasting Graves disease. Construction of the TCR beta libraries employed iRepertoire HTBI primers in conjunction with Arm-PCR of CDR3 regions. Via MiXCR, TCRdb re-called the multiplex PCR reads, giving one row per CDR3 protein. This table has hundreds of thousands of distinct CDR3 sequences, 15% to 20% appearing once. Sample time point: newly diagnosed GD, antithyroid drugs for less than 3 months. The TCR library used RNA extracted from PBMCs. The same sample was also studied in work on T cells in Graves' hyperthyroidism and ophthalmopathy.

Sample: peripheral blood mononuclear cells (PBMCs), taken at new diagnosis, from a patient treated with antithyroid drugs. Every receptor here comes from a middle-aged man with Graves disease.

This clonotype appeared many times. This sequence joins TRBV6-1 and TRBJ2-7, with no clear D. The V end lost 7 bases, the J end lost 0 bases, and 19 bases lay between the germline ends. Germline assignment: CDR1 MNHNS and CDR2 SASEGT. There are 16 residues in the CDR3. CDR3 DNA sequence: TGTGCCAGCATTAAGATAAGACGGGCCAGCTCCTACGAGCAGTACTTC. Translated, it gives CASIKIRRASSYEQYF.

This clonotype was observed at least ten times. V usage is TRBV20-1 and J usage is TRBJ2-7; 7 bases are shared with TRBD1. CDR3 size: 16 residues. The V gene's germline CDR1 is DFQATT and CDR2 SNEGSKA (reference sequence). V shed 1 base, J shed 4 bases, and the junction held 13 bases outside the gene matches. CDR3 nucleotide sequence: TGCAGTGCTAGAGCTTCGACAGGGACGGGCATTTACGAGCAGTACTTC. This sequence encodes CSARASTGTGIYEQYF.

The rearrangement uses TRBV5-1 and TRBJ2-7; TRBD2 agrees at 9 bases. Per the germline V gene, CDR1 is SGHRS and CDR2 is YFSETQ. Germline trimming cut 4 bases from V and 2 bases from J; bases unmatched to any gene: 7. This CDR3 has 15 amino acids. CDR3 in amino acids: CASSPGTSTTYEQYF. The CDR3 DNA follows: TGCGCCAGCAGCCCCGGGACTAGCACTACCTACGAGCAGTACTTC.

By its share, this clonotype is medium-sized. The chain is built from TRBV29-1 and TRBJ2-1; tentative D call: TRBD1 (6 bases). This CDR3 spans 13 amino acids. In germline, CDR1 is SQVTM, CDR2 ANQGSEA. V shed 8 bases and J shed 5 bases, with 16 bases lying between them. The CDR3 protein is CSSPGTNNNEQFF. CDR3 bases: TGCAGCTCCCCCGGGACAAATAACAATGAGCAGTTCTTC.

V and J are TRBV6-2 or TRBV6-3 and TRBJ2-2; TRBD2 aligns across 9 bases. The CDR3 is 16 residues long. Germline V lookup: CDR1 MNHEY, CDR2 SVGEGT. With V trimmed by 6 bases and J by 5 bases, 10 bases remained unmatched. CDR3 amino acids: CASSSLAGITTGELFF. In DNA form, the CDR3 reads TGTGCCAGCAGCTCCCTAGCGGGGATTACGACCGGGGAGCTGTTTTTT.

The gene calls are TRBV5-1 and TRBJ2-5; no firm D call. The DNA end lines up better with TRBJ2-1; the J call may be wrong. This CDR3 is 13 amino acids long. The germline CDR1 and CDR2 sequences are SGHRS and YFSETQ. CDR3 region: CASGAMSHNEQFF. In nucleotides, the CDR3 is TGCGCCAGCGGCGCGATGTCCCACAATGAGCAGTTCTTC.

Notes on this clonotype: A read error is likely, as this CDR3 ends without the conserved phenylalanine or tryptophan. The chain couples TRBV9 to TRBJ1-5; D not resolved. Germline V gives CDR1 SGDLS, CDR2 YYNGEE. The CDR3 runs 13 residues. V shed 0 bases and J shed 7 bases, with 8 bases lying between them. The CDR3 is CASSVEGEQPQHL. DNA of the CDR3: TGTGCCAGCAGCGTAGAAGGAGAGCAGCCCCAGCATCTT.

CDR3 protein: CASSQGQGTIGELFF. CDR3 nucleotides: TGTGCCAGCTCACAGGGACAGGGGACGATCGGGGAGCTGTTTTTT. The chain has TRBV18 and TRBJ2-2, with 10 nucleotides matching TRBD1. The CDR3 is 15 amino acids. Losses at the gene ends were 4 bases for V and 7 bases for J; bases not matched to a gene: 6. Germline V gene data show CDR1 as KGHSH and CDR2 as LQKENI.

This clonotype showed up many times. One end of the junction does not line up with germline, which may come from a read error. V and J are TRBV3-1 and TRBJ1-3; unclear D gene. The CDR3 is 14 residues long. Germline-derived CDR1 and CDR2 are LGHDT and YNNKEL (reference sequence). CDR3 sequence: CASSQEASGNTIYF. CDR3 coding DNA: TGTGCCAGCAGTCAAGAGGCCTCTGGAAACACCATATATTTT. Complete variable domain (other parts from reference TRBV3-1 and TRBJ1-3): DTAVSQTPKYLVTQMGNDKSIKCEQNLGHDTMYWYKQDSKKFLKIMFSYNNKELIINETVPNRFSPKSPDKAHLNLHINSLELGDSAVYFCASSQEASGNTIYFGEGSWLTVV.

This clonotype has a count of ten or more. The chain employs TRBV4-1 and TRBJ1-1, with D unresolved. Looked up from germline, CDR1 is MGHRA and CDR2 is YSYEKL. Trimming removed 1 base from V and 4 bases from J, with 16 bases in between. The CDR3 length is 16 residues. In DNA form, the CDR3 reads TGCGCCAGCAGCCAAGGTACGTGGGAAGAAAGCACTGAAGCTTTCTTT. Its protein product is CASSQGTWEESTEAFF.

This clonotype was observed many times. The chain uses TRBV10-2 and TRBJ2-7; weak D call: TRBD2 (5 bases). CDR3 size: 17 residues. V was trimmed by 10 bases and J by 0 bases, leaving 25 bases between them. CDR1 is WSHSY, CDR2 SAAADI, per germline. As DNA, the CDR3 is TGCGCCACCGCCGCCTTGATGGGCGGGCCTGGCTCCTACGAGCAGTACTTC. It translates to CATAALMGGPGSYEQYF.

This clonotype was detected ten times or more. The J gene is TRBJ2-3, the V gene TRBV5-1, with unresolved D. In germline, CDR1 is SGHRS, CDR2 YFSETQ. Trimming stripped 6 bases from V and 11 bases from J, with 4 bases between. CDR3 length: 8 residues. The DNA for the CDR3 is TGCGCCAGCACCGTGCAGTATTTT. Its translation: CASTVQYF.

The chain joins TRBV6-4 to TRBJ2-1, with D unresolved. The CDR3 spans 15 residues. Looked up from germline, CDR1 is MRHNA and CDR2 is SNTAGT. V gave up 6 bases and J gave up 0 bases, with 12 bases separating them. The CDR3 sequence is CASSEDGNSYNEQFF. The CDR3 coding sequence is TGTGCCAGCAGCGAGGACGGTAACTCCTACAATGAGCAGTTCTTC.

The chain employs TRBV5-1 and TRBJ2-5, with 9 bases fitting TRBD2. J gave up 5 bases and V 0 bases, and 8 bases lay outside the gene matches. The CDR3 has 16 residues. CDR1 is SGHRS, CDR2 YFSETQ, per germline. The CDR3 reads CASSLDLGGGAETQYF. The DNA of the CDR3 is TGCGCCAGCAGCTTGGACCTCGGCGGGGGGGCTGAGACCCAGTACTTC.

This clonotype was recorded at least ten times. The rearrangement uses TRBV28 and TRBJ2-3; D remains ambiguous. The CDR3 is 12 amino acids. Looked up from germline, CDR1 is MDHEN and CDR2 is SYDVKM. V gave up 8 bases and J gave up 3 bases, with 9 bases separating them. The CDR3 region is CASETSTDTQYF. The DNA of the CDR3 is TGTGCCAGCGAAACCTCTACAGATACGCAGTATTTT.

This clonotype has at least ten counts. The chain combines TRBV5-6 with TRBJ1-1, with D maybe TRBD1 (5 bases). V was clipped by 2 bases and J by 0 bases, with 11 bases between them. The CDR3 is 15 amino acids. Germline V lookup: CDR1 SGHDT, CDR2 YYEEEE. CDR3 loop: CASSLVPGMNTEAFF. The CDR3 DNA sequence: TGTGCCAGCAGCTTAGTGCCAGGGATGAACACTGAAGCTTTCTTT.

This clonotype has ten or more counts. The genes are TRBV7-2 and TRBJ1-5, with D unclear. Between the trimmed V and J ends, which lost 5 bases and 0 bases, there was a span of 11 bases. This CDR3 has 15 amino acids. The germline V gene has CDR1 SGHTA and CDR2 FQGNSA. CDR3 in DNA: TGTGCCAGCAGCCCCCTCAGAAATAGCAATCAGCCCCAGCATTTT. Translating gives CASSPLRNSNQPQHF.

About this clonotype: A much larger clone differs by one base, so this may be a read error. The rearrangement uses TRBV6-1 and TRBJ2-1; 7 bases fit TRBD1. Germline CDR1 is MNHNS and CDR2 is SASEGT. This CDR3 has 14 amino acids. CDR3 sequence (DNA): TGTGCCGGCAGTAAAGACAGGGTGCGGAATGAGCAGTTCTTC. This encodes CAGSKDRVRNEQFF.